The T cell receptor beta chain described here comes from a study of T cells after yellow fever vaccination. About this clonotype: The antigen is not known.

This CDR3 spans 14 amino acids. V lost 5 bases, J lost 1 base, and 12 bases lay in between. Overall study results and limits: Post-booster repertoires contained most primary-vaccination clones again (about 95% CD4, around 89% CD8). Overall, a small share of clonotypes was seen in both CD4 and CD8 compartments. A secondary response was less intense yet reached its peak sooner, at day 5 versus 15.

Template switching by 5'RACE produced TCR cDNA, adding a universal primer site and UMIs. TCRdb analysed the 5' RACE reads with MiXCR anew, one entry per CDR3 protein. The sample records about 340,000 distinct CDR3 sequences, 8.7% being singletons. V and J are TRBV12-3 or TRBV12-4 and TRBJ2-7; D is undetermined. This specimen consisted of PBMCs, obtained on the day of the first yellow fever vaccination. This sequence was found in a man younger than 35 who received the YFV17D yellow fever vaccine. CDR3 amino acids: CASSSVEDSYEQYF. In DNA, the CDR3 is TGTGCCAGCAGTAGCGTAGAGGATTCCTACGAGCAGTACTTC.